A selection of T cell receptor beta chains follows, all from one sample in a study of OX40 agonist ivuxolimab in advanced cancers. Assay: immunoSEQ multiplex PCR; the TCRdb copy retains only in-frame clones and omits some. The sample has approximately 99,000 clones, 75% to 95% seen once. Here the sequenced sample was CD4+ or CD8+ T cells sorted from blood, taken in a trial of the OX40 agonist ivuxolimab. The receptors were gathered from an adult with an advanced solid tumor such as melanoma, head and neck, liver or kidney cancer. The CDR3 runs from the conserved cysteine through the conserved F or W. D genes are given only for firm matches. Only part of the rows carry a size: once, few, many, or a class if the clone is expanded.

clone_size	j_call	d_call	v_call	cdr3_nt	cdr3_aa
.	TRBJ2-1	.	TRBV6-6	TGTGCCAGCAGTTACGGCCCAAGCTCCTACAATGAGCAGTTCTTC	CASSYGPSSYNEQFF
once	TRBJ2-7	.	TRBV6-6	TGTGCCAGCAGTAGTTCCAGGGACTACGAGCAGTACTTC	CASSSSRDYEQYF
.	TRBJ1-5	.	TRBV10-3	TGTGCCATCAGGTCTGTGGTCTCTCAGCCCCAGCATTTT	CAIRSVVSQPQHF
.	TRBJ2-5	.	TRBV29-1	TGCAGCGTTGTCTCCGGGGCGGAAAGCGAGACCCAGTACTTC	CSVVSGAESETQYF
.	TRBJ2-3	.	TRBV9	TGTGCCAGCAGCCTGGGTGGAGATACGCAGTATTTT	CASSLGGDTQYF
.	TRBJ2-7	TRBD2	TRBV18	TGTGCCAGCTCACTTGCCGGGACTAGCGGGAGTCGCGAGCAGTACTTC	CASSLAGTSGSREQYF
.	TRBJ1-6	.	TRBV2	TGTGCCAGCGGCCGGGACGGAACAAATTCACCCCTCCACTTT	CASGRDGTNSPLHF
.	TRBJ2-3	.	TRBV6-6	TGTGCCAGCAGTTACGCTGGGGTCCGAACAGATACGCAGTATTTT	CASSYAGVRTDTQYF
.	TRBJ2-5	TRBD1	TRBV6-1	TGTGCCAGCACATTTTGGGGGACAGGGGGGGAGACCCAGTACTTC	CASTFWGTGGETQYF
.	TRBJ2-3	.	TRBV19	TGTGCCAGTAGTATATCGCACTTGGAGACCACAGATACGCAGTATTTT	CASSISHLETTDTQYF
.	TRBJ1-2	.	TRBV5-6	TGTGCCAGCAGCCCGGACGAAAACTATGGCTACACCTTC	CASSPDENYGYTF
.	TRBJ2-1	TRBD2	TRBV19	TGTGCCAGTAGTAGGGGGGAGGGGCAAAGGTTCTTC	CASSRGEGQRFF
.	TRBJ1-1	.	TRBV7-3	TGTGCCAGCAGCCCCTCCGGGACAAACGAAGCTTTCTTT	CASSPSGTNEAFF
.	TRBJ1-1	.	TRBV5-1	TGCGCCAGCAGCTTGGCCAACGCCTTGAACACTGAAGCTTTCTTT	CASSLANALNTEAFF
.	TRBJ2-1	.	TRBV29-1	TGCAGCGTTGTCTTGGGAAATGAGCAGTTCTTC	CSVVLGNEQFF
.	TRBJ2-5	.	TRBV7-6	TGTGCCAGCAGCTTAGTGCTAGAGACCCAGTACTTC	CASSLVLETQYF
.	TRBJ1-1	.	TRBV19	TGTGCCAGTAGTATAGCGGACATTGAAGCTTTCTTT	CASSIADIEAFF
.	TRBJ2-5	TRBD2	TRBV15	TGTGCCACCAGCAGGGTGACTAGCGGGGGCCACCAAGAGACCCAGTACTTC	CATSRVTSGGHQETQYF
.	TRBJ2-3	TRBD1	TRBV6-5	TGTGCCAGCACCAGGACAGGGGACACAGATACGCAGTATTTT	CASTRTGDTDTQYF